The 15 T cell receptor beta chains below were found in one sample sequenced in a study of blood T cell repertoires in COVID-19. Method: immunoSEQ multiplex PCR; TCRdb's copy keeps in-frame clones and lacks some. The sample gives about 310,000 clones, 80% to 90% of which show up once; 1% is in the top ten. The sample taken for sequencing was peripheral blood. Receptors originate from a man aged 45-60 years with active or convalescent COVID-19.

J is TRBJ2-3 and V is TRBV4-3, with 14 bases that match TRBD2. CDR1 is LGHNA and CDR2 is YSLEER in the germline V gene. V trimming: 4 bases; J trimming: 12 bases; junction bases outside the gene matches: 3. This CDR3 region has 13 residues. The CDR3 here is CASSLGTSGGQYF. The CDR3 DNA follows: TGCGCCAGCAGCCTGGGGACTAGCGGGGGACAGTATTTT.

This clone was recorded once. The J gene is TRBJ2-7, the V gene TRBV18; 13 bases match TRBD2. The V gene end was trimmed by 5 bases and the J gene end by 4 bases; junction bases not matched to a gene: 14. The V gene's germline CDR1 is KGHSH and CDR2 LQKENI. The CDR3 loop spans 18 amino acids. The CDR3 is CASSIQTPTSGGPYEQYF. The CDR3, as DNA: TGTGCCAGCTCAATCCAAACGCCGACTAGCGGGGGGCCATACGAGCAGTACTTC.

The CDR3 here is CASSLQSGMNTEAFF. As DNA, the CDR3 is TGTGCCAGCAGCCTCCAGTCAGGGATGAACACTGAAGCTTTCTTT. The rearrangement uses TRBV9 and TRBJ1-1; D might be TRBD1 (5 bases). The CDR3 length is 15 residues. The V and J ends lost 4 bases and 0 bases respectively, with 13 bases between them. Germline CDR1 reads SGDLS; CDR2 reads YYNGEE. Full variable domain (remainder filled in from reference TRBV9 and TRBJ1-1): DSGVTQTPKHLITATGQRVTLRCSPRSGDLSVYWYQQSLDQGLQFLIQYYNGEERAKGNILERFSAQQFPDLHSELNLSSLELGDSALYFCASSLQSGMNTEAFFGQGTRLTVV.

This rearrangement joins TRBV5-1 to TRBJ2-1; 8 bases fit TRBD2. Germline CDR1 SGHRS, CDR2 YFSETQ. The CDR3 has 16 residues. J gave up 3 bases and V 4 bases, and 9 bases lay outside the gene matches. The CDR3 reads CASSAGGAGVYNEQFF. CDR3 sequence (DNA): TGCGCCAGCAGCGCGGGGGGAGCGGGAGTCTACAATGAGCAGTTCTTC. Complete variable domain (other parts from reference TRBV5-1 and TRBJ2-1): KAGVTQTPRYLIKTRGQQVTLSCSPISGHRSVSWYQQTPGQGLQFLFEYFSETQRNKGNFPGRFSGRQFSNSRSEMNVSTLELGDSALYLCASSAGGAGVYNEQFFGPGTRLTVL.

The J gene is TRBJ2-2, the V gene TRBV11-3; 10 bases fit TRBD2. Germline V gives CDR1 SGHNT, CDR2 YENEEA. V trimming: 5 bases; J trimming: 0 bases; junction bases outside the gene matches: 9. CDR3 length equals 18 residues. CDR3 DNA sequence: TGTGCCAGCAGCCCGAGGCCAGCGGGAGGGACGAACACCGGGGAGCTGTTTTTT. Its protein product is CASSPRPAGGTNTGELFF. Supplemented by reference TRBV11-3 and TRBJ2-2, the full variable domain reads EAGVVQSPRYKIIEKKQPVAFWCNPISGHNTLYWYLQNLGQGPELLIRYENEEAVDDSQLPKDRFSAERLKGVDSTLKIQPAELGDSAVYLCASSPRPAGGTNTGELFFGEGSRLTVL.

The CDR3 is CASSGRGWDIQYF. CDR3 DNA: TGTGCCAGCAGTGGTCGGGGGTGGGACATTCAGTACTTC. The rearrangement joins TRBV3-1 (or the pseudogene TRBV3-2) to TRBJ2-4; possibly TRBD2 for D (6 bases). Germline V gene sequence: CDR1 LGHDT, CDR2 YNNKEL (reference sequence). The length of the CDR3 is 13 residues. V lost 6 bases and J lost 8, with 14 bases in between.

The V call is TRBV18, the J call TRBJ1-1; weak D call: TRBD1 (5 bases). V was shortened by 3 bases and J by 3 bases, with 14 bases between the two germline ends. Germline assignment: CDR1 KGHSH and CDR2 LQKENI. The CDR3 sequence is 15 residues long. The CDR3 DNA is TGTGCCAGCTCACCGGGTCAGACGGGGGACACTGAAGCTTTCTTT. This sequence encodes CASSPGQTGDTEAFF.

V usage is TRBV29-1 and J usage is TRBJ2-7, with a weak D call TRBD2 (5 bases). The CDR3 contains 13 residues. Germline loops: CDR1 SQVTM, CDR2 ANQGSEA. V was trimmed by 5 bases and J by 1 base, leaving 12 bases between them. The CDR3 loop is CSVRSTGSYEQYF. Here the CDR3 DNA reads TGCAGCGTTCGGTCAACGGGGTCCTACGAGCAGTACTTC.

V gene TRBV5-1 combines with J gene TRBJ2-2; 7 bases are shared with TRBD1. V lost 2 bases, J lost 0 bases, and 7 bases stayed unmatched. The germline V gene has CDR1 SGHRS and CDR2 YFSETQ. This CDR3 has 17 amino acids. The CDR3 spells CASSLPRDSPNTGELFF. As DNA, the CDR3 is TGCGCCAGCAGCTTACCCCGGGACAGCCCGAACACCGGGGAGCTGTTTTTT.

In the case of this clone: Because the CDR3's place on the DNA is in doubt, the DNA is left out and the CDR3 is given as listed by TCRdb. The chain is built from TRBV12-1 and TRBJ1-5; the DNA was not used to check the table's D call, TRBD1. TRBV12-1 counts as a pseudogene. The CDR3 has 15 amino acids, counting both end residues. This chain's CDR3 is CASSFATGSNQPQHF.

The DNA for the CDR3 is TGTGCCAGCAGCTCAGAGGGCATCGAGAACACTGAAGCTTTCTTT. Protein product: CASSSEGIENTEAFF. The V gene is TRBV6-2 or TRBV6-3, the J gene TRBJ1-1; D gene ambiguous. CDR1 MNHEY and CDR2 SVGEGT come from the germline V gene. This CDR3 has 15 residues. Trimming took off 6 bases at V and 1 base at J, with 15 bases between the two ends.

The J gene is TRBJ1-1, the V gene TRBV7-9, with D possibly matching TRBD1 (6 bases). Germline V gene data show CDR1 as SEHNR and CDR2 as FQNEAQ (reference sequence). This CDR3 contains 16 residues. Trimming stripped 0 bases from V and 4 bases from J, with 15 bases between. The CDR3 loop is CASSLAKGTLRTEAFF. In DNA, the CDR3 is TGTGCCAGCAGCTTAGCTAAAGGGACATTGCGCACTGAAGCTTTCTTT.

This rearrangement joins TRBV5-8 to TRBJ2-1, with D tentatively TRBD2 (6 bases). There are 15 residues in the CDR3. Deletions cut 5 bases from V and 0 bases from J, with 12 bases between. In germline, CDR1 is SGHTS, CDR2 YDEGEE. The CDR3 sequence: CASRIRGSSYNEQFF. As DNA, the CDR3 is TGTGCCAGCAGAATACGGGGGAGCTCCTACAATGAGCAGTTCTTC. Full variable domain (rest looked up from reference TRBV5-8 and TRBJ2-1): EAGVTQSPTHLIKTRGQQATLRCSPISGHTSVYWYQQALGLGLQFLLWYDEGEERNRGNFPPRFSGRQFPNYSSELNVNALELEDSALYLCASRIRGSSYNEQFFGPGTRLTVL.

The chain carries TRBV3-1 (or the pseudogene TRBV3-2) and TRBJ2-3, with a possible D match to TRBD1 (6 bases). The ends were cut back, 2 bases at V and 1 base at J, with 19 bases in the middle. The V gene's germline CDR1 is LGHDT and CDR2 YNNKEL (reference sequence). The CDR3 has 18 residues. In DNA form, the CDR3 reads TGTGCCAGCAGCCAATTTTTACCAGGGGAAGGGGGCACAGATACGCAGTATTTT. This translates into CASSQFLPGEGGTDTQYF.

DNA of the CDR3: TGCACCAGCAGCCAAGACCCACGCCGGGGGGCCCTTTCCTACGAGCAGTACTTC. Amino acids: CTSSQDPRRGALSYEQYF. This rearrangement joins TRBV1 to TRBJ2-7; the table calls TRBD2, which could not be checked here. TRBV1 represents a pseudogene. The CDR3 is made up of 18 amino acids.